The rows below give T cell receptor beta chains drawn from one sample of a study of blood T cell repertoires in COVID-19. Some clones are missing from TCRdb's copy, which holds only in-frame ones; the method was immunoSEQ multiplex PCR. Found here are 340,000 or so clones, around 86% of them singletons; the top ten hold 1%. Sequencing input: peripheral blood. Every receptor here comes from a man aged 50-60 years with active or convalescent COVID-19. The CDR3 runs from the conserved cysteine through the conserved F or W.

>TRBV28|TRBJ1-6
CASSRDSVNSPLHF
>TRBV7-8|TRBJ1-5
CASSLGYSEPQHF
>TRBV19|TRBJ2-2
CASSSLYAGQGGSGELFF
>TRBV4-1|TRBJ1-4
CASRQTGGEKLFF
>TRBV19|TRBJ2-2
CASSIERLAGGRPGELFF
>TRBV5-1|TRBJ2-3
CASSSIAGVADTQYF
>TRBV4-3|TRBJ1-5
CASSGRGSNQPQHF
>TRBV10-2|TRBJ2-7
CASSSSGSGASEQYF
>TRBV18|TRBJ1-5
CASSQGVNQPQHF
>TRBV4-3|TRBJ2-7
CASSPDRDPYEQYF
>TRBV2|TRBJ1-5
CASSPRDTTYSNQPQHF
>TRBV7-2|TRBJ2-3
CASSLAAGGRTDTQYF
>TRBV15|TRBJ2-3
CATSRETGHTTDTQYF
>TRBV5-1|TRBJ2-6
CASSLVAGDAGANVLTF
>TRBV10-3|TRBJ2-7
CAIPNPTRQGEQYF
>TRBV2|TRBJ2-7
CASSRTGSSYEQYF
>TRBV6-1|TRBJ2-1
CASSEPLPASGRFHNEQFF
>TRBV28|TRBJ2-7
CASSPARTYEQYF
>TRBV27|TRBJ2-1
CASSFEYPRGTDDNEQFF
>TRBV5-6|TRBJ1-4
CASSSGTGRNEKLFF
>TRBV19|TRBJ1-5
CASAQGASNQPQHF
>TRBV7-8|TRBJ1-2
CASSQGGDGGYTF
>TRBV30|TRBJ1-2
CAWSAPDAGGGYTF
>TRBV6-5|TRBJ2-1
CASRGPGLANNEQFF
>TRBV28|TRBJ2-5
CASLISGTGMVGTQYF
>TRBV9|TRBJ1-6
CASSSRDRNSPLHF
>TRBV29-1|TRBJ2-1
CSVAAGGPYNEQFF
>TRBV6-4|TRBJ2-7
CASSDSAGVEQYF
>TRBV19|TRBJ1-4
CASSWKRGRGEKLFF
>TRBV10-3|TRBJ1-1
CAISEGPGQGRTEAFF
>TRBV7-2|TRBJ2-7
CASRLAGGRYEQYF
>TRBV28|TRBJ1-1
CASSLGQDTEAFF
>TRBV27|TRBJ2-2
CASSIRRGTGELFF
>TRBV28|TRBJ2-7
CASNLGTVGTYEQYF
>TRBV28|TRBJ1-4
CASSLGGATNEKLFF
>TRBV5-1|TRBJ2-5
CASSLQGAGETQYF
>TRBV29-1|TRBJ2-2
CSVLKPGSGELFF
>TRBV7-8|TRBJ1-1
CASSRQVNTEAFF
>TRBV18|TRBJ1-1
CASSLRGEAFF
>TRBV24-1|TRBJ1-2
CATSDYKTGEYGYTF
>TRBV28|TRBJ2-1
CASSTSGQIYNEQFF
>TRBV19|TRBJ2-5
CVSSISGGQETQYF
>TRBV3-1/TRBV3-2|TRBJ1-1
CASSLGTGDTEAFF
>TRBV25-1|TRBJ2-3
CASSDPSPGQGLDTQYF
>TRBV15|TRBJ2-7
CATSRGQVSPYEQYF
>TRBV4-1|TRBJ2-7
CASSQTPTLSYEQYF
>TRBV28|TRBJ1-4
CASSSGQGLGEKLFF
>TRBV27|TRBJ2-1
CASRLTWLGNEQFF
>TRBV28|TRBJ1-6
CASSLGGFNSPLHF
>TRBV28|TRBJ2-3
CASSLRKGGGADTQYF
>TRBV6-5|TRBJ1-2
CATVSGTAVNYGYTF
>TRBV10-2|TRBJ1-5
CASSGQGGQPQHF
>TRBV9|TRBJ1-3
CASSVRDSLQDDTIYF
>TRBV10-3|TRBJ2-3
CATSGLAGVSTDTQYF
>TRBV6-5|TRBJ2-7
CASRPPSGSEQYF
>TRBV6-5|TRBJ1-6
CASSRQGNNSPLHF
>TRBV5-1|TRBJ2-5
CASSLGAGRKEETQYF
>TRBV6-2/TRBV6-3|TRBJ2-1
CASSYEAGRVGSDNEQFF
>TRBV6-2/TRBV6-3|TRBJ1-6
CASSYSIQAGPSPLHF
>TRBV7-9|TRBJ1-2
CASSSEQGLIGYGYTF